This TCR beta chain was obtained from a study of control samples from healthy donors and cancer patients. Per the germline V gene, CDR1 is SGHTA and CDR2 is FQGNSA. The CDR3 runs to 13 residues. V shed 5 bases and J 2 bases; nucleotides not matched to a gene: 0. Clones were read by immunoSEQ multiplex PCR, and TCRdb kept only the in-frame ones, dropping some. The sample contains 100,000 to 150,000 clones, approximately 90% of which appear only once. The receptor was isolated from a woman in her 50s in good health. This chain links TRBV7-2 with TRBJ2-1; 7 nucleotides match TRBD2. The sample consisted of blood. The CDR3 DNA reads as TGTGCCAGCAGCCGGGAGGCCTACAATGAGCAGTTCTTC. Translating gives CASSREAYNEQFF.